The 26 T cell receptor beta chains listed next were all sequenced from one sample in a study of blood T cell repertoires in COVID-19 (dated by TCRdb to about 2020). Library construction relied on the immunoSEQ multiplex PCR assay. Held by TCRdb, this immuneACCESS table contains in-frame sequences only and omits some clones. Under half of the omission traces to an unresolved V gene where checked; the cause of the rest is unknown. The sample table holds about 150,000 clones, of which around 86% were seen once. The top ten clones comprise about two fifths of the sample. Input material: peripheral blood. These TCRs come from a man aged 45-60 years who had recovered from COVID-19.

This clone appeared once. The chain joins TRBV18 to TRBJ2-5, with 10 bases aligning to TRBD1. Trimming removed 3 bases from V and 1 base from J; junction bases left unmatched: 8. The CDR3 consists of 17 residues. Looked up from germline, CDR1 is KGHSH and CDR2 is LQKENI. CDR3 nucleotides: TGTGCCAGCTCACCTTTACCGGGACAGGGGTCCCAAGAGACCCAGTACTTC. This codes for CASSPLPGQGSQETQYF.

The chain employs TRBV19 and TRBJ2-1; 9 nucleotides match TRBD2. V trimming: 8 bases; J trimming: 0 bases; junction bases outside the gene matches: 17. CDR1 and CDR2 from the germline V gene are LNHDA and SQIVND (reference sequence). The CDR3 contains 19 residues. The CDR3 is CASERRRGGGASSYNEQFF. CDR3 nucleotide sequence: TGTGCCAGTGAGAGAAGGCGGGGGGGAGGGGCGAGCTCCTACAATGAGCAGTTCTTC.

This chain uses TRBV7-9 with TRBJ1-4; tentatively, D is TRBD1 (6 bases). The CDR3 spans 15 residues. Trimming removed 1 base at V and 8 bases at J, with 14 bases between. Germline V gene sequence: CDR1 SEHNR, CDR2 FQNEAQ (reference sequence). The CDR3, as DNA: TGTGCCAGCAGCTTAGTGCCCAGGGACAACGAAAAACTGTTTTTT. This translates into CASSLVPRDNEKLFF.

The V gene is TRBV21-1, the J gene TRBJ2-7; the table's D call, TRBD2, was not checked against the DNA. TRBV21-1 has pseudogene status. This CDR3 contains 16 residues. CDR3 in DNA: TGTGCCAGCAGCAAAGGGGAGGGCCCCCACTCCTACGAGCAGTACTTC. It yields the protein CASSKGEGPHSYEQYF.

The chain uses TRBV13 and TRBJ2-3; 9 bases align to TRBD2. CDR1 is PRHDT and CDR2 is FYEKMQ in the germline V gene (reference sequence). V trimming: 2 bases; J trimming: 0 bases; junction bases outside the gene matches: 27. This CDR3 has 24 amino acids. The CDR3 DNA follows: TGTGCCAGCAGCTTATCTATATATATAGCGGGGGCCGAAGAAAAATCGACAAGCACAGATACGCAGTATTTT. Amino acid sequence: CASSLSIYIAGAEEKSTSTDTQYF.

CDR3 region: CASSQEKRGDPDTQYF. CDR3 sequence (DNA): TGCGCCAGCAGCCAAGAAAAGCGGGGGGATCCAGATACGCAGTATTTT. This rearrangement joins TRBV4-1 to TRBJ2-3; 9 nucleotides align to TRBD2. Germline V gives CDR1 MGHRA, CDR2 YSYEKL. The CDR3 has 16 residues. V was clipped by 0 bases and J by 4 bases; unmatched bases: 5.

This clone was counted once. The V gene is TRBV7-2, the J gene TRBJ2-3; D is possibly TRBD2 (6 bases). Germline loops: CDR1 SGHTA, CDR2 FQGNSA. This CDR3 region has 17 residues. V lost 2 bases and J lost 3, with 18 bases in between. For the CDR3, the DNA is TGTGCCAGCAGCTTATTTGGAGGGGAGATGGGTACAGATACGCAGTATTTT. It is translated as CASSLFGGEMGTDTQYF.

This clone was detected a few times. This rearrangement joins TRBV4-1 to TRBJ2-2; D might be TRBD1 (5 bases). The CDR3 has 15 amino acids. The V gene lost 0 bases and the J gene lost 3 bases, with 8 bases spanning the gap. Per germline, CDR1 MGHRA and CDR2 YSYEKL. The CDR3 coding sequence is TGCGCCAGCAGCCAAGAGACAGTAGACACCGGGGAGCTGTTTTTT. Its translation: CASSQETVDTGELFF.

This chain connects TRBV7-2 to TRBJ1-2, with 9 nucleotides matching TRBD1. V lost 0 bases to trimming and J lost 5 bases; unmatched junction nucleotides: 10. Looked up from germline, CDR1 is SGHTA and CDR2 is FQGNSA. The CDR3 has 17 residues. The CDR3 loop is CASSLAPTGGGGYGYTF. CDR3 sequence (DNA): TGTGCCAGCAGCTTAGCACCTACAGGGGGCGGGGGGTATGGCTACACCTTC.

V gene TRBV9 combines with J gene TRBJ2-2, with 10 nucleotides matching TRBD2. The length of the CDR3 is 16 residues. Germline loops: CDR1 SGDLS, CDR2 YYNGEE. Trimming removed 4 bases from V and 6 bases from J; junction bases left unmatched: 9. CDR3 coding DNA: TGTGCCAGCAGCTTCACTAGCGGGGTAAGCCCCGGGGAGCTGTTTTTT. It yields the protein CASSFTSGVSPGELFF. Full variable domain (missing parts from reference TRBV9 and TRBJ2-2): DSGVTQTPKHLITATGQRVTLRCSPRSGDLSVYWYQQSLDQGLQFLIQYYNGEERAKGNILERFSAQQFPDLHSELNLSSLELGDSALYFCASSFTSGVSPGELFFGEGSRLTVL.

Here the CDR3 reads CASSIGQGANYGYTF. DNA of the CDR3: TGTGCCAGCAGCATTGGACAGGGGGCGAACTATGGCTACACCTTC. This chain uses TRBV13 with TRBJ1-2; 11 bases line up with TRBD1. The CDR3 is 15 amino acids. Unmatched junction bases numbered 4, after V lost 5 bases and J lost 2 bases. CDR1 is PRHDT and CDR2 is FYEKMQ in the germline V gene (reference sequence). Full variable domain (remainder filled in from reference TRBV13 and TRBJ1-2): AAGVIQSPRHLIKEKRETATLKCYPIPRHDTVYWYQQGPGQDPQFLISFYEKMQSDKGSIPDRFSAQQFSDYHSELNMSSLELGDSALYFCASSIGQGANYGYTFGSGTRLTVV.

The chain couples TRBV7-9 to TRBJ2-5; D is possibly TRBD1 (5 bases). Germline V gene data show CDR1 as SEHNR and CDR2 as FQNEAQ (reference sequence). The length of the CDR3 is 14 residues. V shed 3 bases and J shed 5 bases, with 13 bases lying between them. Written as DNA, the CDR3 is TGTGCCAGCAGCTTCAACCAGGGTGGGGAGACCCAGTACTTC. This gives the protein CASSFNQGGETQYF. Full variable domain (outside the CDR3, taken from reference TRBV7-9 and TRBJ2-5): DTGVSQNPRHKITKRGQNVTFRCDPISEHNRLYWYRQTLGQGPEFLTYFQNEAQLEKSRLLSDRFSAERPKGSFSTLEIQRTEQGDSAMYLCASSFNQGGETQYFGPGTRLLVL.

This clone has just a few counts. A junction boundary mismatches the germline segment, possibly from a read error. CDR3 nucleotide sequence: TGTGCTAGCAGCTCCCGTGGGCCCCAGAACACCGGGGAGCTGTTTTTT. This sequence encodes CASSSRGPQNTGELFF. The J gene is TRBJ2-2, the V gene TRBV7-7; no clear D gene. The CDR3 has 16 residues. Germline V gene lookup returns CDR1 SSHAT and CDR2 FNYEAQ (reference sequence).

The rearrangement uses TRBV19 and TRBJ2-5; TRBD2 might be the D (7 bases). The length of the CDR3 is 16 residues. The V end was cut by 5 bases, the J end by 8 bases, with 24 bases between. Per the germline V gene, CDR1 is LNHDA and CDR2 is SQIVND (reference sequence). In DNA, the CDR3 is TGTGCCAGTAGTTTCCAGAGGGGGGGGGTTCCTGCAACCCAGTACTTC. Protein sequence: CASSFQRGGVPATQYF.

The chain combines TRBV2 with TRBJ1-5; unclear D gene. Trimming took off 4 bases at V and 3 bases at J, with 10 bases between the two ends. Germline assignment: CDR1 SNHLY and CDR2 FYNNEI. This CDR3 spans 14 amino acids. This CDR3 reads CASSVHSNNQPQHF. In nucleotides, the CDR3 is TGTGCCAGCAGTGTCCACTCGAACAATCAGCCCCAGCATTTT.

J is TRBJ2-5 and V is TRBV19, with 14 bases lining up with TRBD2. The germline V gene has CDR1 LNHDA and CDR2 SQIVND (reference sequence). The junction had 4 bases not matched to a gene; V was cut back by 5 bases and J by 2 bases. The CDR3 runs to 16 residues. Here the CDR3 DNA reads TGTGCCAGTAGTTTAGGACTAGCGGGGGGTCAAGAGACCCAGTACTTC. As protein: CASSLGLAGGQETQYF.

The chain recombines TRBV6-2 or TRBV6-3 with TRBJ2-3; 8 nucleotides match TRBD2. The V segment lost 3 bases and the J segment 1 base; nucleotides outside the gene matches: 3. CDR1 is MNHEY, CDR2 SVGEGT, per germline. This CDR3 region has 15 residues. The CDR3 loop reads CASSYAGGGTDTQYF. CDR3 nucleotides: TGTGCCAGCAGTTATGCGGGGGGAGGCACAGATACGCAGTATTTT.

This sequence joins TRBV6-2 or TRBV6-3 and TRBJ2-3; 8 bases are a match to TRBD2. V shed 1 base and J 4 bases; nucleotides not matched to a gene: 10. Germline-derived CDR1 and CDR2 are MNHEY and SVGEGT. This CDR3 is 17 amino acids long. In nucleotides, the CDR3 is TGTGCCAGCAGTTACTTGGCGGGGGGCAGCGAGGCAGATACGCAGTATTTT. It yields the protein CASSYLAGGSEADTQYF.

The rearrangement uses TRBV11-2 and TRBJ2-1, with 11 bases that match TRBD1. Per germline, CDR1 SGHAT and CDR2 FQNNGV. The junction had 6 bases not matched to a gene; V was cut back by 7 bases and J by 7 bases. CDR3 length equals 14 residues. The CDR3 is CASKTGTGGNEQFF. CDR3 bases: TGTGCCAGCAAGACCGGGACAGGGGGTAATGAGCAGTTCTTC.

J is TRBJ2-7 and V is TRBV6-5; possibly TRBD1 for D (5 bases). From germline, CDR1 is MNHEY and CDR2 SVGAGI. CDR3 length equals 16 residues. Between the trimmed V and J ends, which lost 0 bases and 0 bases, there was a span of 12 bases. In DNA form, the CDR3 reads TGTGCCAGCAGTTACTCAGACAGCTCAAGCTCCTACGAGCAGTACTTC. It is translated as CASSYSDSSSSYEQYF.

The rearrangement joins TRBV7-9 to TRBJ2-2; TRBD2 matches 11 bases. Trimming removed 5 bases from V and 6 bases from J; junction bases left unmatched: 5. The CDR3 sequence is 15 residues long. Germline loops: CDR1 SEHNR, CDR2 FQNEAQ (reference sequence). CDR3 in amino acids: CASSLSGGESGELFF. For the CDR3, the DNA is TGTGCCAGCAGCCTTAGCGGGGGGGAATCCGGGGAGCTGTTTTTT.

This clone was recorded once. The chain is built from TRBV7-9 and TRBJ1-1, with D possibly TRBD1 on 5 matching bases. Trimming left V 4 bases short and J 3 bases short, with 21 bases between. Germline V gene sequence: CDR1 SEHNR, CDR2 FQNEAQ (reference sequence). This CDR3 has 17 residues. The CDR3: CASSSRSWAGSDTEAFF. In DNA, the CDR3 is TGTGCCAGCAGCTCGCGATCGTGGGCAGGGTCAGACACTGAAGCTTTCTTT.

The rearrangement uses TRBV5-1 and TRBJ2-1, with 10 nucleotides matching TRBD1. In germline, CDR1 is SGHRS, CDR2 YFSETQ. The CDR3 contains 16 residues. The junction had 3 bases not matched to a gene; V was cut back by 0 bases and J by 3 bases. The CDR3 sequence is CASSLAGTGVYNEQFF. DNA of the CDR3: TGCGCCAGCAGCTTGGCCGGGACAGGGGTCTACAATGAGCAGTTCTTC.

The V and J genes are TRBV4-2 and TRBJ1-6; 7 bases align to TRBD1. The V segment lost 1 base and the J segment 6 bases; nucleotides outside the gene matches: 0. This CDR3 region has 14 residues. CDR1 and CDR2 from the germline V gene are LGHNA and YNFKEQ. CDR3 in DNA: TGTGCCAGCAGCCAAGGGGACAGTAATTCACCCCTCCACTTT. Amino acid sequence: CASSQGDSNSPLHF.

The count of this clone is one. The genes are TRBV19 and TRBJ2-7; 12 positions agree with TRBD1. Germline values: CDR1 LNHDA, CDR2 SQIVND (reference sequence). The CDR3 runs to 15 residues. V trimming: 1 base; J trimming: 6 bases; junction bases outside the gene matches: 4. DNA of the CDR3: TGTGCCAGTAGTATAGGAGGGACAGGGGGCCGCGAGCAGTACTTC. Translation: CASSIGGTGGREQYF.

This clone came up once. This chain joins TRBV11-3 and TRBJ2-7, with D perhaps matching TRBD2 (6 bases). Deletions cut 4 bases from V and 0 bases from J, with 19 bases between. This CDR3 is built from 17 residues. CDR1 is SGHNT, CDR2 YENEEA, per germline. The CDR3: CASSSRPGPGLSYEQYF. The CDR3 bases are TGTGCCAGCAGCTCACGCCCGGGACCGGGACTCTCCTACGAGCAGTACTTC.